The next 19 T cell receptor beta chains were all read from a single sample in a study of identical twins. Each CDR3 protein is one row after TCRdb ran MiXCR on the 5' RACE reads. The sample lists a few hundred thousand distinct CDR3 sequences, 9.6% occurring once. Another study also made use of these data, one on yellow fever vaccine responses in identical twins.

The specimen sequenced was PBMCs. Receptor source: a woman younger than 35 in good health.

The chain has TRBV28 and TRBJ1-1; tentative D call: TRBD1 (6 bases). Germline-derived CDR1 and CDR2 are MDHEN and SYDVKM. This CDR3 comprises 16 residues. Trimming cost V 4 bases and J 4 bases, with 19 bases left between them. The CDR3 here is CASSSYATGGGTEAFF. CDR3 DNA: TGTGCCAGCAGTTCCTACGCGACAGGAGGCGGCACTGAAGCTTTCTTT.

The rearrangement uses TRBV6-2 or TRBV6-3 and TRBJ2-1, with TRBD1 as a possible D gene (6 bases). V shed 2 bases and J shed 5 bases, with 16 bases lying between them. This CDR3 contains 16 residues. Germline CDR1 and CDR2: MNHEY and SVGEGT. The CDR3 region is CASSYPQGILDNEQFF. CDR3 DNA: TGTGCCAGCAGTTACCCACAGGGAATATTGGACAATGAGCAGTTCTTC.

This chain connects TRBV20-1 to TRBJ1-5; a weak D match, TRBD1 (5 bases). The V end was cut by 5 bases, the J end by 0 bases, with 11 bases between. The CDR3 spans 14 residues. Germline assignment: CDR1 DFQATT and CDR2 SNEGSKA (reference sequence). CDR3 in amino acids: CSAGRQFSNQPQHF. The CDR3 DNA sequence: TGCAGTGCTGGAAGACAGTTTAGCAATCAGCCCCAGCATTTT.

This clonotype was detected ten times or more. The chain has TRBV20-1 and TRBJ2-7; D gene ambiguous. CDR1 is DFQATT and CDR2 is SNEGSKA in the germline V gene (reference sequence). The ends were cut back, 0 bases at V and 5 bases at J, with 17 bases in the middle. This CDR3 has 15 amino acids. The chain's CDR3 is CSARDLRTTPHEQYF. The CDR3 DNA is TGCAGTGCTAGAGATCTGAGGACCACGCCCCACGAGCAGTACTTC.

This clonotype was seen repeatedly, ten times or more. The gene calls are TRBV7-2 and TRBJ1-2; maybe TRBD1 (5 bases). In germline, CDR1 is SGHTA, CDR2 FQGNSA. CDR3 size: 15 residues. Trimming removed 1 base at V and 5 bases at J, with 14 bases between. The CDR3 loop reads CASSLGGALNYGYTF. CDR3 DNA sequence: TGTGCCAGCAGCTTAGGGGGCGCCCTGAATTATGGCTACACCTTC.

This sequence joins TRBV6-2 or TRBV6-3 and TRBJ2-3; D remains ambiguous. There are 15 residues in the CDR3. Germline V gene data show CDR1 as MNHEY and CDR2 as SVGEGT. V lost 2 bases to trimming and J lost 0 bases, with 9 bases between them. The CDR3 DNA sequence: TGTGCCAGCAGTTACGGACGCGTTAGCACAGATACGCAGTATTTT. The encoded protein is CASSYGRVSTDTQYF.

The chain couples TRBV2 to TRBJ2-2, with 8 nucleotides matching TRBD1. The ends lost 2 bases at V and 8 bases at J; junction bases unmatched: 13. The length of the CDR3 is 17 residues. Per germline, CDR1 SNHLY and CDR2 FYNNEI. CDR3 amino acids: CASSETGGNLAAGELFF. The CDR3 DNA is TGTGCCAGCAGTGAAACAGGGGGAAATTTAGCCGCAGGGGAGCTGTTTTTT.

This clonotype was found many times. V usage is TRBV4-3 and J usage is TRBJ2-1; 7 nucleotides agree with TRBD2. This CDR3 comprises 16 residues. Trimming at V came to 0 bases and at J to 8 bases, leaving 10 bases not matched to a gene. Germline V gene data show CDR1 as LGHNA and CDR2 as YSLEER. CDR3 coding DNA: TGCGCCAGCAGCCAAGATTTCGGGAGGCCCGGGGATGAGCAGTTCTTC. Its translation is CASSQDFGRPGDEQFF.

J is TRBJ2-7 and V is TRBV30, with D tentatively TRBD1 (5 bases). Trimming cost V 0 bases and J 6 bases, with 21 bases left between them. Germline V lookup: CDR1 GTSNPN, CDR2 SVGIG (reference sequence). The CDR3 covers 16 residues. CDR3: CAWSVPRAGKGVEQYF. As DNA, the CDR3 is TGTGCCTGGAGTGTACCCCGTGCAGGGAAAGGGGTCGAGCAGTACTTC.

This clonotype was detected many times. The chain recombines TRBV20-1 with TRBJ2-7; maybe TRBD2 (5 bases). The CDR3 length is 12 residues. The V and J ends lost 0 bases and 7 bases respectively, with 10 bases between them. Germline V gives CDR1 DFQATT, CDR2 SNEGSKA (reference sequence). CDR3 DNA sequence: TGCAGTGCTAGAGATGCGGGCTGGGAGCAGTACTTC. Protein product: CSARDAGWEQYF.

This clonotype was picked up a small number of times. J is TRBJ2-3 and V is TRBV15; D possibly uses TRBD1 or TRBD2 (5 bases each). The germline V gene has CDR1 LNHNV and CDR2 YYDKDF (reference sequence). Trimming cost V 0 bases and J 7 bases, with 17 bases left between them. The CDR3 sequence is 16 residues long. CDR3 nucleotide sequence: TGTGCCACCAGCAGAGATAACCAGGGAGAGGGGAATACGCAGTATTTT. As protein: CATSRDNQGEGNTQYF.

The chain joins TRBV29-1 to TRBJ2-3; 14 bases are shared with TRBD2. The germline V gene encodes CDR1 SQVTM and CDR2 ANQGSEA. V was clipped by 7 bases and J by 7 bases; unmatched bases: 7. The CDR3 runs 14 residues. CDR3 sequence (DNA): TGCAGCGGGTATGGGACTAGCGGGAGTAATACGCAGTATTTT. It is translated as CSGYGTSGSNTQYF.

This clonotype was found a few times. This chain uses TRBV5-1 with TRBJ2-3; 8 positions agree with TRBD2. The V gene's germline CDR1 is SGHRS and CDR2 YFSETQ. This CDR3 comprises 15 residues. The V and J ends lost 4 bases and 7 bases, in that order; junction bases with no gene match: 11. The CDR3 coding sequence is TGCGCCAGCAGCGTTAGCGGGACCTGGGGAAATACGCAGTATTTT. It encodes CASSVSGTWGNTQYF.

Ten or more counts support this clonotype. The gene calls are TRBV12-3 or TRBV12-4 and TRBJ1-2; perhaps TRBD1 as D (6 bases). V was trimmed by 5 bases and J by 5 bases, leaving 18 bases between them. The CDR3 runs to 15 residues. CDR3 amino acids: CASSNDRLSWYGYTF. In nucleotides, the CDR3 is TGTGCCAGCAGTAACGACAGGCTCTCTTGGTATGGCTACACCTTC.

The V and J genes are TRBV4-3 and TRBJ2-7; 7 bases fit TRBD2. The CDR3 is 15 amino acids. The V and J ends lost 0 bases and 1 base, in that order; junction bases with no gene match: 3. Germline lookup yields CDR1 LGHNA and CDR2 YSLEER. CDR3 loop: CASSQDREESYEQYF. The CDR3 bases are TGCGCCAGCAGCCAAGATCGGGAGGAGTCCTACGAGCAGTACTTC.

The chain is built from TRBV5-1 and TRBJ2-3, with 10 bases identical to TRBD1. V lost 1 base to trimming and J lost 2 bases; unmatched junction nucleotides: 7. CDR3 length equals 17 residues. Germline loops: CDR1 SGHRS, CDR2 YFSETQ. The CDR3 spells CASSLRRQGATTDTQYF. CDR3 DNA: TGCGCCAGCAGCTTGCGACGACAGGGGGCAACCACAGATACGCAGTATTTT.

There are a few counts of this clonotype. The V gene is TRBV7-9, the J gene TRBJ1-6, with 7 nucleotides matching TRBD1. This CDR3 spans 14 amino acids. Germline V gene data show CDR1 as SEHNR and CDR2 as FQNEAQ (reference sequence). J was trimmed by 8 bases and V by 5 bases; bases with no gene match: 6. The CDR3 loop is CASSPDRADSPLHF. CDR3 bases: TGTGCCAGCAGCCCAGACAGGGCGGATTCACCCCTCCACTTT.

The chain joins TRBV5-8 to TRBJ1-2; D ambiguous. There are 17 residues in the CDR3. V lost 2 bases and J 3 bases, leaving 20 bases between the germline ends. Per the germline V gene, CDR1 is SGHTS and CDR2 is YDEGEE. The CDR3 sequence: CASSLIGRGPPHYGYTF. The CDR3 DNA sequence: TGTGCCAGCAGCTTAATTGGGCGCGGTCCTCCCCACTATGGCTACACCTTC. Supplemented by reference TRBV5-8 and TRBJ1-2, the full variable domain reads EAGVTQSPTHLIKTRGQQATLRCSPISGHTSVYWYQQALGLGLQFLLWYDEGEERNRGNFPPRFSGRQFPNYSSELNVNALELEDSALYLCASSLIGRGPPHYGYTFGSGTRLTVV.

This chain uses TRBV28 with TRBJ1-2; D remains unclear. The CDR3 spans 13 residues. Per the germline V gene, CDR1 is MDHEN and CDR2 is SYDVKM. Deletions cut 4 bases from V and 10 bases from J, with 16 bases between. The CDR3 bases are TGTGCCAGCAGTTCTGAGGGTAATCCCCTCTACACCTTC. This codes for CASSSEGNPLYTF.